Following are 7 T cell receptor beta chains from one sample sequenced in a study of blood T cells in healthy people across ages. It was with a sample-barcoded 5' primer and a J-beta primer mix that a second PCR of roughly 7 to 12 cycles was run. TCRdb processed the 5' RACE reads anew with MiXCR; each CDR3 protein has one entry. The sample shows over 700,000 distinct CDR3 sequences, 40% to 65% of them seen only once. The sample comprised blood. Receptors originate from an elderly man in good health.

This clonotype came up once. The rearrangement joins TRBV9 to TRBJ1-2, with 7 bases identical to TRBD1. This CDR3 is built from 15 residues. CDR1 is SGDLS, CDR2 YYNGEE, per germline. V lost 3 bases, J lost 5 bases, and 10 bases stayed unmatched. CDR3 amino acids: CASSASGQSEYGYTF. CDR3 DNA sequence: TGTGCCAGCAGCGCCTCGGGACAGAGTGAATATGGCTACACCTTC.

This clonotype has just a few counts. The genes are TRBV6-2 or TRBV6-3 and TRBJ2-2; D is ambiguous. CDR1 MNHEY and CDR2 SVGEGT come from the germline V gene. V was pared by 5 bases and J by 2 bases, with 6 bases between. The length of the CDR3 is 13 residues. The CDR3 loop is CASSTPNTGELFF. CDR3 bases: TGTGCCAGCAGTACACCCAACACCGGGGAGCTGTTTTTT.

This clonotype came up a few times. The chain has TRBV29-1 and TRBJ2-7; either TRBD1 or TRBD2 may supply D (6 bases each). The J call could be wrong; TRBJ2-5 is a better fit for the DNA end. This CDR3 is built from 11 residues. Germline loops: CDR1 SQVTM, CDR2 ANQGSEA. In DNA, the CDR3 is TGCAGCCTTCTGTCGGGGGCGACCCAGTACTTC. It codes for CSLLSGATQYF.

The rearrangement links TRBV20-1 to TRBJ2-1; 13 bases are a match to TRBD2. CDR3 length equals 16 residues. From germline, CDR1 is DFQATT and CDR2 SNEGSKA (reference sequence). J lost 3 bases, V lost 2 bases, and 4 bases had no gene match. CDR3 sequence (DNA): TGCAGTGCTAGAAAGGGACTAGCGGGGCACTACAATGAGCAGTTCTTC. It encodes CSARKGLAGHYNEQFF.

This clonotype showed up just a few times. The chain has TRBV12-3 or TRBV12-4 and TRBJ2-4, with 8 nucleotides matching TRBD1. The J segment lost 1 base and the V segment lost 6 bases, leaving 2 bases of the junction unmatched. CDR3 size: 14 residues. CDR3 sequence: CASRHRGAKNIQYF. CDR3 in DNA: TGTGCCAGCAGGCACAGGGGGGCCAAAAACATTCAGTACTTC.

The J gene is TRBJ2-5, the V gene TRBV5-1; 8 nucleotides agree with TRBD2. Trimming cost V 3 bases and J 11 bases; bases outside gene matches: 18. The CDR3 loop spans 16 amino acids. The germline V gene has CDR1 SGHRS and CDR2 YFSETQ. For the CDR3, the DNA is TGCGCCAGCAGCTACTGGCGGGAGGTCCCCTACAATGAGCAGTACTTC. It translates to CASSYWREVPYNEQYF.

This clonotype occurred a few times. The junction and the germline gene differ at one end; a read error may be behind it. This chain joins TRBV4-1 and TRBJ1-5; the D is unclear. Germline CDR1 is MGHRA and CDR2 is YSYEKL. The CDR3 is made up of 15 amino acids. DNA of the CDR3: TGCGCCAGCAGCCAAGAGCCAGGACCCAATCAACCCCAGCATTTT. It is translated as CASSQEPGPNQPQHF.